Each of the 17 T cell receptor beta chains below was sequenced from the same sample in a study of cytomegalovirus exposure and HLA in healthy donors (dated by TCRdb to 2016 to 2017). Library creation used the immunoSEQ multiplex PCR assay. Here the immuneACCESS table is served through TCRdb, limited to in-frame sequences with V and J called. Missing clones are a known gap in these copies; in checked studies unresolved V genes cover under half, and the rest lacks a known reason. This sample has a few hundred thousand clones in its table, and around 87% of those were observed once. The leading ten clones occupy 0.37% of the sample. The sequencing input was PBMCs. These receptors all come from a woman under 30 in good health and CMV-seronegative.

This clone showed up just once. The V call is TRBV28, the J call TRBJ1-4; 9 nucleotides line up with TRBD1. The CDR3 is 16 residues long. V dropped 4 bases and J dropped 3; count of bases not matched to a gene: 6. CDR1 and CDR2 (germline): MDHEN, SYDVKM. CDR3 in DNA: TGTGCCAGCAGTTCCCGGGGACAGGGTGCTAATGAAAAACTGTTTTTT. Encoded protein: CASSSRGQGANEKLFF.

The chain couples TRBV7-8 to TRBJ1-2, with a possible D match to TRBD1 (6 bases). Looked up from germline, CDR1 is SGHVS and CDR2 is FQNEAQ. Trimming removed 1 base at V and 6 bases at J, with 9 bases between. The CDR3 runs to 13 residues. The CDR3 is CASSLGGGHGYTF. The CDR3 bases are TGTGCCAGCAGCTTAGGGGGGGGCCATGGCTACACCTTC.

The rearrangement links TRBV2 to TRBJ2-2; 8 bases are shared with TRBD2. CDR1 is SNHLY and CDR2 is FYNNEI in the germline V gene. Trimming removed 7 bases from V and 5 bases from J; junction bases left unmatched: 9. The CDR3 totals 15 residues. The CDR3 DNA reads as TGTGCCAGCATCGAAAGACTAGCGTCGACCGGGGAGCTGTTTTTT. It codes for CASIERLASTGELFF.

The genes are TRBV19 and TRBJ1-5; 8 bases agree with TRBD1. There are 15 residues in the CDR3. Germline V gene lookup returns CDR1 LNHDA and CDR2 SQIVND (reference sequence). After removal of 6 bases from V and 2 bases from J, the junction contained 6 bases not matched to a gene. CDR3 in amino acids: CASSQTGARNQPQHF. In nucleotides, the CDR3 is TGTGCCAGTAGCCAGACAGGGGCCCGCAATCAGCCCCAGCATTTT. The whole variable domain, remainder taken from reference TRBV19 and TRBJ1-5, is DGGITQSPKYLFRKEGQNVTLSCEQNLNHDAMYWYRQDPGQGLRLIYYSQIVNDFQKGDIAEGYSVSREKKESFPLTVTSAQKNPTAFYLCASSQTGARNQPQHFGDGTRLSIL.

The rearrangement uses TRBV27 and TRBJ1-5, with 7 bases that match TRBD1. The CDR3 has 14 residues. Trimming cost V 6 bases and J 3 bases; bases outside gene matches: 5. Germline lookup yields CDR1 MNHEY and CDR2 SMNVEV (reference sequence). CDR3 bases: TGTGCCAGCAGCTCAGGGGGTTACAATCAGCCCCAGCATTTT. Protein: CASSSGGYNQPQHF.

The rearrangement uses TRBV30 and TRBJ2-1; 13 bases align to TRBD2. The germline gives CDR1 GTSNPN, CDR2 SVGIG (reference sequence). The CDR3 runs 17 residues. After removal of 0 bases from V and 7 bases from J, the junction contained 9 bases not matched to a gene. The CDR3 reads CAWSVLAGGLNGNEQFF. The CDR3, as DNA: TGTGCCTGGAGTGTACTAGCGGGGGGGCTGAATGGGAATGAGCAGTTCTTC.

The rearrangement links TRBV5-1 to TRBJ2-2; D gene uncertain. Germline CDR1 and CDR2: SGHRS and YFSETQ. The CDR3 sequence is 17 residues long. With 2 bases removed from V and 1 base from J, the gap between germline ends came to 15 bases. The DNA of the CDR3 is TGCGCCAGCAGCTTTCGAACAGAAGGATGGAACACCGGGGAGCTGTTTTTT. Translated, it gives CASSFRTEGWNTGELFF.

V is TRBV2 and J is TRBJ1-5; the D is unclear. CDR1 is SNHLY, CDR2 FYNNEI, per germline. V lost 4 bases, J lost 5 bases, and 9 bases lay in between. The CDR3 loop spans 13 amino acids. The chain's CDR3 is CASSGQAHQPQHF. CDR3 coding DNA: TGTGCCAGCAGTGGGCAGGCCCATCAGCCCCAGCATTTT. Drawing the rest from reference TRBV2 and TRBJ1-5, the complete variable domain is EPEVTQTPSHQVTQMGQEVILRCVPISNHLYFYWYRQILGQKVEFLVSFYNNEISEKSEIFDDQFSVERPDGSNFTLKIRSTKLEDSAMYFCASSGQAHQPQHFGDGTRLSIL.

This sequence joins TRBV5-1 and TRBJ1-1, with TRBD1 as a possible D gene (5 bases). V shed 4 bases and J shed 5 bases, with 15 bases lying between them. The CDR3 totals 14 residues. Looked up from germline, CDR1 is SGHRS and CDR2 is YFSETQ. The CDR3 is CASSRDGGETEAFF. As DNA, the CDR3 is TGCGCCAGCAGCCGGGATGGAGGGGAGACTGAAGCTTTCTTT.

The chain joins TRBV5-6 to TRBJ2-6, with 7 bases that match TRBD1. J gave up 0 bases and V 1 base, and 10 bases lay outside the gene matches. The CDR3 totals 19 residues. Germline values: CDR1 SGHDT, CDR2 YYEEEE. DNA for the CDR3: TGTGCCAGCAGCTTGAGGGGGCGGGTTACCTCCTCTGGGGCCAACGTCCTGACTTTC. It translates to CASSLRGRVTSSGANVLTF.

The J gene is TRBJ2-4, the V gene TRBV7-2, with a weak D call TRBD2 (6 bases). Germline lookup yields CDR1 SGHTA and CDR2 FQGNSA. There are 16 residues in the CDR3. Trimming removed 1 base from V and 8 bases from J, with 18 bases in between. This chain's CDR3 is CASSLVPSAIMDIQYF. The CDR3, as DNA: TGTGCCAGCAGCTTAGTCCCTAGCGCGATTATGGACATTCAGTACTTC.

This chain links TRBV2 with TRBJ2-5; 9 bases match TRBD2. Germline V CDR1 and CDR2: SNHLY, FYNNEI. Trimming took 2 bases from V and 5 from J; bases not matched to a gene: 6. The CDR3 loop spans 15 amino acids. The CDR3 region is CASSERAGGHETQYF. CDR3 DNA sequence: TGTGCCAGCAGTGAACGGGCGGGGGGGCACGAGACCCAGTACTTC. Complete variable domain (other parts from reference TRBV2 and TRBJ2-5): EPEVTQTPSHQVTQMGQEVILRCVPISNHLYFYWYRQILGQKVEFLVSFYNNEISEKSEIFDDQFSVERPDGSNFTLKIRSTKLEDSAMYFCASSERAGGHETQYFGPGTRLLVL.

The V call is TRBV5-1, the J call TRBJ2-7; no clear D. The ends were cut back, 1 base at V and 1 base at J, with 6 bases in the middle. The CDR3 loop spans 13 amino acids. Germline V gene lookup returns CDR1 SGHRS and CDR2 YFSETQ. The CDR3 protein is CASSLFSSYEQYF. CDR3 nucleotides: TGCGCCAGCAGCTTGTTCTCGTCCTACGAGCAGTACTTC.

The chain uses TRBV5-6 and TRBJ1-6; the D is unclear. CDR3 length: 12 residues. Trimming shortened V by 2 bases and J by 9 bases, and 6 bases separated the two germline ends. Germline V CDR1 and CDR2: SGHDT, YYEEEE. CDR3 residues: CASSFGSSPLHF. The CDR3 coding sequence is TGTGCCAGCAGCTTTGGTAGTTCACCCCTCCACTTT. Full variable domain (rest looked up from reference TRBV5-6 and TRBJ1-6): DAGVTQSPTHLIKTRGQQVTLRCSPKSGHDTVSWYQQALGQGPQFIFQYYEEEERQRGNFPDRFSGHQFPNYSSELNVNALLLGDSALYLCASSFGSSPLHFGNGTRLTVT.

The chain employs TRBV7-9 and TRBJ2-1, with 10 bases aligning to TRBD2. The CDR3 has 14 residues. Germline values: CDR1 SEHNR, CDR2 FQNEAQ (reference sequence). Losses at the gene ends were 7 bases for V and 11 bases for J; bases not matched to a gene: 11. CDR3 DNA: TGTGCCAGCATTCCTTGGACTAGCGGTGTTCAGCAGTTCTTC. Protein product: CASIPWTSGVQQFF.

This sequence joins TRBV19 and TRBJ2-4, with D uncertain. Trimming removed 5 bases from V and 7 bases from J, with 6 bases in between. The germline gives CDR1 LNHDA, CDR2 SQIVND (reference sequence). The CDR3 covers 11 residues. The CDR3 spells CASSGGNIQYF. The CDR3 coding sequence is TGTGCCAGTAGTGGCGGCAACATTCAGTACTTC.

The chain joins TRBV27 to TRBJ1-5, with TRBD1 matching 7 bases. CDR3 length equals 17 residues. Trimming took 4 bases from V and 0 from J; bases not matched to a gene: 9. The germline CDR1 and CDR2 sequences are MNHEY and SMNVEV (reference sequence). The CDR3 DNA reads TGTGCCAGCAGTTCCCTGGAGGGGGCTTATAGCAATCAGCCCCAGCATTTT. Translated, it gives CASSSLEGAYSNQPQHF.